These T cell receptor beta chains were read from a single sample in a study of T cells expressing NK-cell markers. TCRdb re-called the 5' RACE reads; every CDR3 protein appears as one record, without DNA. This sample contains hundreds of thousands of distinct CDR3 sequences. The specimen was blood T cells: a sorted CD56 or NKG2C T cell subset, CD4+ or CD8+ T cells, or bulk PBMC T cells (not recorded which). These receptors were collected from a woman aged 18-70 years in good health. Each CDR3 is given with its conserved first and last residue.

>TRBV4-3|TRBJ2-1
CASSQEIGWQGYNEQFF
>TRBV7-8|TRBJ2-7
CASSLLVQYEQYF
>TRBV15|TRBJ2-5
CATSRDGETQYF
>TRBV7-3|TRBJ2-3
CASSLTSSASTDTQYF
>TRBV5-1|TRBJ2-1
CASSLPLASNEQFF
>TRBV6-5|TRBJ1-6
CASSYVDSRITPLHF
>TRBV11-2|TRBJ2-1
CASSLPGLAYNEQFF
>TRBV11-2|TRBJ1-2
CASSPTTGNYGYTF
>TRBV27|TRBJ2-7
CASSSFYEQYF
>TRBV30|TRBJ2-5
CAWVFGGRAQYF
>TRBV20-1|TRBJ2-3
CSARVIAMTDTQYF
>TRBV6-1|TRBJ2-5
CASSPTDSWETQYF
>TRBV6-1|TRBJ2-1
CASSLDRPAYNEQFF
>TRBV10-3|TRBJ1-2
CAISESRGLGYTF
>TRBV12-3/TRBV12-4|TRBJ2-1
CASSLDGTIWEQFF
>TRBV5-5|TRBJ1-6
CASSLWDGIANSPLHF
>TRBV5-4|TRBJ2-5
CASSLLLGQETQYF
>TRBV30|TRBJ2-3
CAWLTSGGKVRSDTQYF
>TRBV5-4|TRBJ2-3
CASIQTPAYTDTQYF
>TRBV6-1|TRBJ2-3
CASSEVMGADTQYF
>TRBV20-1|TRBJ2-5
CSAEDRGQETQYF
>TRBV4-1|TRBJ1-6
CASSQGALAGNSPLHF
>TRBV20-1|TRBJ2-5
CSAKFGQGVGVIETQYF
>TRBV18|TRBJ2-2
CASSPAGSPRELFF
>TRBV18|TRBJ1-6
CASSPSPGALHF
>TRBV10-3|TRBJ1-1
CAISGPNTEAFF
>TRBV30|TRBJ1-1
CAWNRDRGTEAFF
>TRBV5-1|TRBJ2-1
CASSLGDRSSYNEQFF
>TRBV15|TRBJ2-7
CATSSLQGVYEQYF
>TRBV7-6|TRBJ1-4
CASSLTGESDEKLFF
>TRBV5-1|TRBJ2-3
CASSLTPGQNTDTQYF
>TRBV7-3|TRBJ2-1
CASSLRGNHNEQFF
>TRBV6-5|TRBJ2-3
CASNEPADTQYF
>TRBV20-1|TRBJ2-3
CSARDLGTEDTQYF
>TRBV20-1|TRBJ1-2
CSATRGGGDYGYTF
>TRBV2|TRBJ1-6
CASTGDSILPLHF
>TRBV24-1|TRBJ2-2
CATSDSRLAVNTGELFF
>TRBV7-9|TRBJ2-1
CASSFGQGPNEQFF
>TRBV28|TRBJ2-1
CASRFSGSLNEQFF
>TRBV6-1|TRBJ2-5
CASRRAGTGVSETQYF
>TRBV9|TRBJ2-1
CASSASGTSDNEQFF
>TRBV14|TRBJ2-6
CASSQRRAGANVLTF
>TRBV7-6|TRBJ1-6
CASSLRQGWDSPLHF
>TRBV6-5|TRBJ2-5
CASSYGMVQETQYF
>TRBV11-2|TRBJ2-5
CASSPTSLGETQYF
>TRBV9|TRBJ2-5
CAGSPPGLAETQYF